This T cell receptor (beta chain) is drawn from a study of CD8+ T cells in alopecia areata (dated by TCRdb to between 2017 and 2018). For the study in its entirety: To study T cell clonal expansion in alopecia areata, the researchers applied high-throughput TCRbeta sequencing to both the C3H/HeJ mouse model and human patients. RNA was obtained with the PAXgene miRNA kit for fixed scalp, the miRNeasy kit for PBMCs, and the RNeasy kit for mouse skin. Clonality in the scalp was compared among normal scalp (n=4), patchy alopecia areata scalp (n=8), and alopecia totalis/universalis scalp (n=8). Amplification of TCRbeta CDR3 regions was done by immunoSEQ multiplex PCR using 35 Vbeta forward primers and 13 Jbeta reverse primers. In humans, TCRbeta sequencing was performed on scalp tissue and on sorted CD4+ and CD8+ peripheral blood T cells from healthy controls and from patients with patchy or totalis/universalis alopecia areata. Points the paper makes about the study in general: Unlike mouse skin, where gammadelta T cells dominate, normal human skin contains resident alphabeta T cells that get sequenced too, which complicates analysis of the scalp TCR repertoire. Compared with normal scalp, lesional scalp had higher clonality and more expanded CD8+ clones, particularly in alopecia totalis/universalis, a pattern that suggests antigenic drive. Compared with mice, TCR sequences shared between patients were less clear, possibly partly because of HLA diversity across the patient population.

PBMCs were separated by density centrifugation and stained for CD3, CD4 and CD8, after which CD4+ and CD8+ T cells were sorted on a FACSAria. Scalp biopsies and blood samples were obtained from unaffected controls. CDR1 SEHNR and CDR2 FQNEAQ were looked up in the germline V gene (reference sequence). The CDR3 starts with the cysteine, ends with the phenylalanine, and has 13 residues. Just the 39-base CDR3 DNA is kept, in frame starting at base 1. Trimming removed 4 bases from V and 7 bases from J, leaving 13 bases between the germline ends. Library generation was performed with the immunoSEQ multiplex PCR assay. RNA was extracted from all samples and reverse transcribed into cDNA as template for TCR sequencing. First-strand cDNA was synthesized with SuperScript III using a 2:1 mix of oligo-dT and random hexamers. Amplification bias was assessed with a synthetic immune receptor repertoire, and residual bias was removed computationally. Regarding the original processing steps: After raw reads were preprocessed to remove errors, the CDR3 was defined following IMGT conventions as running from the conserved cysteine to phenylalanine. Clonality was computed by normalizing Shannon entropy by log2 of the number of productive unique TCRs and subtracting the result from 1. CD4 or CD8 identity of scalp clones was inferred by cross-referencing scalp TCRbeta sequences with sorted blood CD4 and CD8 repertoires. TCRdb provides this immuneACCESS table in a form limited to in-frame rearrangements. Some clones are lacking; in checked studies, under half of them reflect an unresolved V gene, and why the rest are absent is not known. From that table come the V and J calls and clone size; the DNA was used to work out D and trimming. The sample yields over 150,000 clones; around three fifths were counted once. The ten largest clonotypes hold around 5% of the sample.

Details on this clone: The target of this receptor is not known. Base-call qualities are not available, and no considerably larger clone is one nucleotide away.

This sequence originates from a human donor in good health. The receptor chain draws on TRBV7-9 and TRBJ2-5, with no confident D gene call. Sequencing was done on a sample of CD8+ T cells sorted from blood. In nucleotides, the sequence is TGTGCCAGCAGCTCGCTGACCGGCGCGACCCAGTACTTC. Translated, it reads CASSSLTGATQYF.